This entry is about one T cell receptor (beta chain). Its target is not known. The entry originates in a study of cytomegalovirus exposure and HLA in healthy donors. This CDR3 contains 15 residues. J was trimmed by 2 bases and V by 0 bases; bases with no gene match: 4. CDR1 and CDR2 (germline): SGHTA, FQGNSA. Although they were nominally healthy when sampled, donors likely had unrecorded immune exposures. Researchers ran the PCR with 60 Vbeta and 13 Jbeta primers. Profiling relied on immunoSEQ multiplex PCR, and the TCRdb table lists in-frame clones only, not all of them. The sample consists of 150,000 or so clones, more than 60% of them appearing once. Study observations and caveats: A missense variant in DCLRE1C was later tied to TCR beta V- and J-gene trimming.

Specimen: PBMCs. This clonotype originated in a man in his forties in good health and CMV-seropositive. The chain uses TRBV7-2 and TRBJ2-7, with 7 bases matching TRBD2. CDR3 in DNA: TGTGCCAGCAGCTTAGCGGGAAGCGGGGCCTACGAGCAGTACTTC. Its protein product is CASSLAGSGAYEQYF.